What follows are 18 T cell receptor beta chains derived from one specimen sequenced in a study of T cells after yellow fever vaccination. MiXCR, run by TCRdb on the 5' RACE reads, gives a single entry per CDR3 protein. Of some 200,000 distinct CDR3 sequences detected, approximately 3.3% appear once; the ten largest clones hold around 3.3%. The sample in question was CD4+ T cells sorted from PBMCs, obtained 10 days after the yellow fever booster vaccination. The receptors were sampled from a man between 18 and 35 years old who received the YFV17D yellow fever vaccine.

The CDR3 region has the DNA TGCAGTGCTAGAATGTTGGCGGGGCTGACTGAAGCTTTCTTT. It encodes CSARMLAGLTEAFF. This chain links TRBV20-1 with TRBJ1-1; D is perhaps TRBD1 (5 bases). The CDR3 spans 14 residues. V shed 2 bases and J shed 5 bases, with 15 bases lying between them. From germline, CDR1 is DFQATT and CDR2 SNEGSKA (reference sequence).

This clonotype came up many times. This chain links TRBV4-3 with TRBJ2-3; 9 bases are shared with TRBD1. Germline CDR1 and CDR2: LGHNA and YSLEER. J gave up 3 bases and V 1 base, and 2 bases lay outside the gene matches. This CDR3 comprises 15 residues. CDR3 in amino acids: CASSQGGQGTDTQYF. CDR3 DNA: TGCGCCAGCAGCCAAGGAGGACAGGGGACAGATACGCAGTATTTT.

This clonotype has a count of ten or more. The chain is built from TRBV11-2 and TRBJ2-1; D is unclear. Per germline, CDR1 SGHAT and CDR2 FQNNGV. Deletions cut 7 bases from V and 0 bases from J, with 7 bases between. The CDR3 is 13 amino acids. CDR3 region: CASKPSSYNEQFF. The CDR3 region has the DNA TGTGCCAGCAAGCCAAGCTCCTACAATGAGCAGTTCTTC.

This clonotype was picked up many times. The rearrangement joins TRBV15 to TRBJ2-5, with 8 bases identical to TRBD2. This CDR3 is built from 16 residues. Looked up from germline, CDR1 is LNHNV and CDR2 is YYDKDF (reference sequence). Trimming cost V 2 bases and J 1 base; bases outside gene matches: 6. CDR3 loop: CATSRSPGGAQETQYF. CDR3 coding DNA: TGTGCCACCAGCAGATCTCCCGGGGGGGCCCAAGAGACCCAGTACTTC.

The gene calls are TRBV20-1 and TRBJ1-5; the D gene is possibly TRBD1 (6 bases). From germline, CDR1 is DFQATT and CDR2 SNEGSKA (reference sequence). The germline V and J ends were trimmed by 3 bases and 2 bases, with 14 bases remaining between them. The CDR3 is made up of 15 amino acids. The CDR3 loop is CSASRAGARNQPQHF. The CDR3 region has the DNA TGCAGTGCTAGCCGGGCAGGGGCACGCAATCAGCCCCAGCATTTT.

This clonotype turned up a few times. The chain has TRBV5-1 and TRBJ2-2; 8 nucleotides agree with TRBD2. The V gene's germline CDR1 is SGHRS and CDR2 YFSETQ. The CDR3 length is 15 residues. Germline trimming cut 5 bases from V and 1 base from J; bases unmatched to any gene: 4. CDR3: CASSNSGMNTGELFF. CDR3 coding DNA: TGCGCCAGCAGTAATAGCGGGATGAACACCGGGGAGCTGTTTTTT.

There are many counts of this clonotype. The chain recombines TRBV10-3 with TRBJ1-3; D not resolved. This CDR3 region has 14 residues. Trimming took off 1 base at V and 0 bases at J, with 4 bases between the two ends. CDR1 and CDR2 from the germline V gene are ENHRY and SYGVKD. The CDR3 sequence: CAISEWSSGNTIYF. In DNA form, the CDR3 reads TGTGCCATCAGTGAGTGGAGCTCTGGAAACACCATATATTTT.

The chain couples TRBV7-2 to TRBJ1-6; no reliable D call. This CDR3 contains 16 residues. Germline lookup yields CDR1 SGHTA and CDR2 FQGNSA. V lost 5 bases to trimming and J lost 1 base, with 12 bases between them. Written as DNA, the CDR3 is TGTGCCAGCAGCCTCCCGTGGGGTTCCTATAATTCACCCCTCCACTTT. This gives the protein CASSLPWGSYNSPLHF.

The genes are TRBV7-2 and TRBJ1-2; unclear D gene. V dropped 4 bases and J dropped 7 bases, with 19 bases sitting between them. The germline CDR1 and CDR2 sequences are SGHTA and FQGNSA. The CDR3 contains 15 residues. The CDR3 coding sequence is TGTGCCAGCAGCTCGCCCCGGGCCCGCTCAGGTGGCTACACCTTC. It yields the protein CASSSPRARSGGYTF.

This clonotype was observed a few times. The chain recombines TRBV4-3 with TRBJ2-2; weak D call: TRBD1 (6 bases). Trimming shortened V by 2 bases and J by 2 bases, and 18 bases separated the two germline ends. Germline CDR1 LGHNA, CDR2 YSLEER. The CDR3 contains 18 residues. CDR3 nucleotides: TGCGCCAGCAGCCAAAATTGGGTGAGACAGGATAACACCGGGGAGCTGTTTTTT. It codes for CASSQNWVRQDNTGELFF.

J is TRBJ2-1 and V is TRBV7-2, with TRBD2 as a possible D gene (7 bases). Germline V CDR1 and CDR2: SGHTA, FQGNSA. Trimming left V 4 bases short and J 7 bases short, with 14 bases between. The CDR3 contains 14 residues. The DNA for the CDR3 is TGTGCCAGCAGCTCCCCGCGGGGGCGGAATGAGCAGTTCTTC. This translates into CASSSPRGRNEQFF. The full variable domain, its missing parts supplied by reference TRBV7-2 and TRBJ2-1, is GAGVSQSPSNKVTEKGKDVELRCDPISGHTALYWYRQSLGQGLEFLIYFQGNSAPDKSGLPSDRFSAERTGGSVSTLTIQRTQQEDSAVYLCASSSPRGRNEQFFGPGTRLTVL.

The sample holds a few counts of this clonotype. This chain links TRBV10-3 with TRBJ2-5, with D maybe TRBD1 (6 bases). Trimming shortened V by 9 bases and J by 5 bases, and 19 bases separated the two germline ends. Germline V gives CDR1 ENHRY, CDR2 SYGVKD. This CDR3 contains 14 residues. The CDR3 reads CAISPGTPVETQYF. Written as DNA, the CDR3 is TGTGCCATTAGCCCGGGGACACCAGTTGAGACCCAGTACTTC.

This clonotype occurred many times. The V gene is TRBV7-9, the J gene TRBJ2-7; TRBD1 aligns across 8 bases. Germline V lookup: CDR1 SEHNR, CDR2 FQNEAQ (reference sequence). The V gene end was trimmed by 3 bases and the J gene end by 7 bases; junction bases not matched to a gene: 5. The CDR3 is 13 amino acids. CDR3 region: CASSLGTGYEQYV. The CDR3 region has the DNA TGTGCCAGCAGCTTGGGGACAGGCTATGAGCAGTACGTC.

The chain joins TRBV12-3 or TRBV12-4 to TRBJ1-5, with D hard to call. Between the trimmed V and J ends, which lost 7 bases and 3 bases, there was a span of 16 bases. The CDR3 sequence is 15 residues long. The CDR3 here is CASTLGPRPNQPQHF. The CDR3 coding sequence is TGTGCCAGCACCCTGGGCCCCCGGCCCAATCAGCCCCAGCATTTT.

There are many counts of this clonotype. The CDR3 sequence is CASSGVGVAKNIQYF. CDR3 DNA: TGTGCCAGCAGCGGAGTAGGAGTAGCCAAAAACATTCAGTACTTC. This sequence joins TRBV7-2 and TRBJ2-4; D is ambiguous. The V gene's germline CDR1 is SGHTA and CDR2 FQGNSA. This CDR3 is 15 amino acids long. Trimming left V 5 bases short and J 0 bases short, with 11 bases between.

This clonotype was detected a few times. The chain combines TRBV20-1 with TRBJ2-3; 8 bases match TRBD2. Losses at the gene ends were 2 bases for V and 1 base for J; bases not matched to a gene: 8. The CDR3 consists of 16 residues. From germline, CDR1 is DFQATT and CDR2 SNEGSKA (reference sequence). CDR3 region: CSARRDGGGGTDTQYF. CDR3 DNA sequence: TGCAGTGCTAGACGAGACGGGGGGGGCGGCACAGATACGCAGTATTTT.

This clonotype was observed at least ten times. This sequence joins TRBV12-3 or TRBV12-4 and TRBJ1-6; 10 nucleotides align to TRBD1. J was trimmed by 7 bases and V by 4 bases; bases with no gene match: 4. CDR3 length equals 15 residues. CDR3 amino acids: CASSSGQGGNSPLHF. In DNA form, the CDR3 reads TGTGCCAGCAGTTCAGGACAGGGGGGAAATTCACCCCTCCACTTT.

This clonotype was detected only a few times. The chain uses TRBV5-5 and TRBJ1-4; possible D gene TRBD1, 6 bases. This CDR3 is built from 14 residues. V lost 6 bases, J lost 5 bases, and 14 bases lay in between. The V gene's germline CDR1 is SGHKS and CDR2 YYEKEE (reference sequence). The DNA of the CDR3 is TGTGCCAGCACCCTGACAGGATCAAATGAAAAACTGTTTTTT. Translated: CASTLTGSNEKLFF.